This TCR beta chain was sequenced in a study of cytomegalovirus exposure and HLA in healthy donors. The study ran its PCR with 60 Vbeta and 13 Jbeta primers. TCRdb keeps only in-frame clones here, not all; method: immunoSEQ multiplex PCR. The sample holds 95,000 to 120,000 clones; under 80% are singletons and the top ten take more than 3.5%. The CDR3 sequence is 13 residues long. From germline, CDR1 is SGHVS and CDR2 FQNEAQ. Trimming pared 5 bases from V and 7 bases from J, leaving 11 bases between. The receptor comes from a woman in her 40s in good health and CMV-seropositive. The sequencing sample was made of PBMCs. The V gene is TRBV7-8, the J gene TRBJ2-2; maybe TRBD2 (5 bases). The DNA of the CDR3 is TGTGCCAGCAGCCCCCGACGGGGCGGGGAGCTGTTTTTT. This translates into CASSPRRGGELFF.